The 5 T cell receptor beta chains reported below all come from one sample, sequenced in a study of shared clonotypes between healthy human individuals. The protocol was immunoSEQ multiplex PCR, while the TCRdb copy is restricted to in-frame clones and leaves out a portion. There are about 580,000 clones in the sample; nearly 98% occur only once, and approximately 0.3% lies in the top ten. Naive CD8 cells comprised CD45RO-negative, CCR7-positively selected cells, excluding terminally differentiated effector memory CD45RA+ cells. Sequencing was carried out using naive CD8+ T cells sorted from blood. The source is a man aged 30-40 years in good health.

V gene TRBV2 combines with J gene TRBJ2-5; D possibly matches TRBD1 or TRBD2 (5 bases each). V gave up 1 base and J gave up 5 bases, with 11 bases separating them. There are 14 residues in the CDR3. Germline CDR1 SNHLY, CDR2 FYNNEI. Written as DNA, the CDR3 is TGTGCCAGCAGTGAAGTCGGGGCGGCCGAGACCCAGTACTTC. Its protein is CASSEVGAAETQYF.

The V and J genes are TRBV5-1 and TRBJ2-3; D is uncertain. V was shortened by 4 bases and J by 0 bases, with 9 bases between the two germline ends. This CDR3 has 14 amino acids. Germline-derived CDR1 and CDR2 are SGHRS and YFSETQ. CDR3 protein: CASSAPASTDTQYF. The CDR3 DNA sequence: TGCGCCAGCAGCGCGCCAGCGAGCACAGATACGCAGTATTTT.

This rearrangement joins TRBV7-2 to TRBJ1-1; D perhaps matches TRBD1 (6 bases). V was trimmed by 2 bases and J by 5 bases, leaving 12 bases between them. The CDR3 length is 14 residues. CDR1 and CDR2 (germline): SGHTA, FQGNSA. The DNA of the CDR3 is TGTGCCAGCAGCTTAAACAGGGAGGTTACTGAAGCTTTCTTT. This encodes CASSLNREVTEAFF.

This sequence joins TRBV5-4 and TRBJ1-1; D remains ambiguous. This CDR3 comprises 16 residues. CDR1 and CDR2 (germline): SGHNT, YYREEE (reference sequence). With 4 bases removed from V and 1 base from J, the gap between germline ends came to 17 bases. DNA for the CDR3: TGTGCCAGCAGCCTTTGGGGTGAGATTTCGAACACTGAAGCTTTCTTT. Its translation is CASSLWGEISNTEAFF.

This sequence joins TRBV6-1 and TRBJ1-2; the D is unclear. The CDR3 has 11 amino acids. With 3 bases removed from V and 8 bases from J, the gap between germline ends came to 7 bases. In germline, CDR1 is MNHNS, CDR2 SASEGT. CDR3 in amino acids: CASSDSLGYTF. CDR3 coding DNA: TGTGCCAGCAGTGACAGCCTGGGCTACACCTTC.